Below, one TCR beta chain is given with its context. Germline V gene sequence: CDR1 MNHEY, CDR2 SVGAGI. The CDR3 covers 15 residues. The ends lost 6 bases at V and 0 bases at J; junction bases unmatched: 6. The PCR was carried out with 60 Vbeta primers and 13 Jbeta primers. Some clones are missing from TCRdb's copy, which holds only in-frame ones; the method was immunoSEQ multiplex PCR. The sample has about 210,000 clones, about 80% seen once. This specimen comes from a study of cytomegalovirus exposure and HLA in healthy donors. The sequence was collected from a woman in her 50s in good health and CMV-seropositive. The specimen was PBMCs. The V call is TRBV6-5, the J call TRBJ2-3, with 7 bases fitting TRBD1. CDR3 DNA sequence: TGTGCCAGCAGGAGGGACAGTTCTAGCACAGATACGCAGTATTTT. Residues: CASRRDSSSTDTQYF.